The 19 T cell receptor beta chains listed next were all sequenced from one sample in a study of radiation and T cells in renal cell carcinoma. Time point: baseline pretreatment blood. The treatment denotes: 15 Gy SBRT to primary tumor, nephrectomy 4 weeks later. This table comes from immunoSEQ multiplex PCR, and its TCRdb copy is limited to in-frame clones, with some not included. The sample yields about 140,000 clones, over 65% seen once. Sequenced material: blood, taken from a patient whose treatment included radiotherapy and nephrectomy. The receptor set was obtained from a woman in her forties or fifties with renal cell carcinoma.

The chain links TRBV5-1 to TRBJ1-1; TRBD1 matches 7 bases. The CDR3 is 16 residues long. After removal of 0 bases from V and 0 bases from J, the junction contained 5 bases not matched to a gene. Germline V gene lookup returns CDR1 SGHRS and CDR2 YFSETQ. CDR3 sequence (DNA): TGCGCCAGCAGCTTGGAGGGACAGACCTTGAACACTGAAGCTTTCTTT. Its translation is CASSLEGQTLNTEAFF.

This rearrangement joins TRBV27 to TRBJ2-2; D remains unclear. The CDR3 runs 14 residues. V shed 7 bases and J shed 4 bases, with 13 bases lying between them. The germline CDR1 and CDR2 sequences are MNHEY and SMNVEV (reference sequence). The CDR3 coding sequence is TGTGCCAGCACCATGACTCGACTCACCGGGGAGCTGTTTTTT. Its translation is CASTMTRLTGELFF.

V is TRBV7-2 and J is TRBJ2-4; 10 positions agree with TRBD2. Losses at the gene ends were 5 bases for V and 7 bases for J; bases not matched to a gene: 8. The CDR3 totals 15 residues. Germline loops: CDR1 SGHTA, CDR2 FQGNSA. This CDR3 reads CASSPGAGGPNIQYF. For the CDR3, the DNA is TGTGCCAGCAGCCCCGGAGCGGGGGGGCCCAACATTCAGTACTTC.

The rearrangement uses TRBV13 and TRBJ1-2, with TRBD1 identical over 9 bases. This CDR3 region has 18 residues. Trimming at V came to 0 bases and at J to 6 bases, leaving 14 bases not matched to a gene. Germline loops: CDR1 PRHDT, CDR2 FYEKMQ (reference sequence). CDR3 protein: CASSLGRLSRGQGNGYTF. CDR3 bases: TGTGCCAGCAGCTTAGGCAGATTAAGTCGCGGACAGGGGAATGGCTACACCTTC.

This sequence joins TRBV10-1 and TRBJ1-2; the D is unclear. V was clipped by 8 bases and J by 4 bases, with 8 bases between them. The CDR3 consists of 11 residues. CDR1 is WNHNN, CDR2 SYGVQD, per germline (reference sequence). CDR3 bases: TGCGCCAGCGGAGACGGCTATGGCTACACCTTC. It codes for CASGDGYGYTF.

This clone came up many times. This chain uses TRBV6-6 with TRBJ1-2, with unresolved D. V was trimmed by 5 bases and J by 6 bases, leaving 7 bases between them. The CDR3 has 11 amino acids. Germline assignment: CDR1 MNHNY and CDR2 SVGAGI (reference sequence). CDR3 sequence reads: CASSPLDGYTF. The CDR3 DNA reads TGTGCCAGCAGTCCGCTTGATGGCTACACCTTC.

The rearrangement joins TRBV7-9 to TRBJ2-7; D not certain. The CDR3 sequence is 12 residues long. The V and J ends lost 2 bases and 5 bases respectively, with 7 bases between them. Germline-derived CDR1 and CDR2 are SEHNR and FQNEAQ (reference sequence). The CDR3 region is CASSLTEHEQYF. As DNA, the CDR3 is TGTGCCAGCAGCTTAACGGAGCACGAGCAGTACTTC.

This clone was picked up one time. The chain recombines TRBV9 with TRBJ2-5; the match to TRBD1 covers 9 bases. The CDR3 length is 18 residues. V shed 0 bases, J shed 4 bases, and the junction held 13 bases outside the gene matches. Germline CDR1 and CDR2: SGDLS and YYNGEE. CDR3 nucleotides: TGTGCCAGCAGCGTAGAACAGGGGGCGCGGGGTTGGTTAGAGACCCAGTACTTC. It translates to CASSVEQGARGWLETQYF.

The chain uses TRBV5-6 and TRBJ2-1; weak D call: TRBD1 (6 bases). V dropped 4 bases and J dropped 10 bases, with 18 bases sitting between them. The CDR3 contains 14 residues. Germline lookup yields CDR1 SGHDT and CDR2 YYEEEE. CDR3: CASSHYRESGEQFF. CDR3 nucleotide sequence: TGTGCCAGCAGCCACTACAGGGAATCCGGGGAGCAGTTCTTC.

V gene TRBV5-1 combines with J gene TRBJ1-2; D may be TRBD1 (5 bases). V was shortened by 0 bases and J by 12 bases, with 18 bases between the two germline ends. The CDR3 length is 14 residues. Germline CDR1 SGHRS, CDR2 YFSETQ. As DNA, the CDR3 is TGCGCCAGCAGCTTGGGCTCGAACACTGCGGGGCACACCTTC. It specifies CASSLGSNTAGHTF.

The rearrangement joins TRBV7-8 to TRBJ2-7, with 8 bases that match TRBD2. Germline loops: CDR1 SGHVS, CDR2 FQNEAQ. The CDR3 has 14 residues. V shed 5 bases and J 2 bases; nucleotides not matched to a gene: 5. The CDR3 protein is CASSDSAGAYEQYF. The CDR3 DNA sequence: TGTGCCAGCAGCGACTCAGCGGGAGCCTACGAGCAGTACTTC.

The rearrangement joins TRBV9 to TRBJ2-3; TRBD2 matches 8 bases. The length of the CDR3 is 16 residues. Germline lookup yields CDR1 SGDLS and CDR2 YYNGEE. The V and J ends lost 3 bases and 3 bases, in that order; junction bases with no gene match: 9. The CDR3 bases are TGTGCCAGCAGCGGGTCTAGCGGGCCGGTAACAGATACGCAGTATTTT. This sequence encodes CASSGSSGPVTDTQYF.

The CDR3 here is CASSLRGTGLIGDIQYF. The CDR3 DNA reads as TGTGCCAGCAGTTTAAGGGGGACAGGGCTCATCGGAGACATTCAGTACTTC. This chain uses TRBV28 with TRBJ2-4, with TRBD1 matching over 9 bases. Germline CDR1 and CDR2: MDHEN and SYDVKM. Trimming took 2 bases from V and 8 from J; bases not matched to a gene: 13. This CDR3 spans 17 amino acids. Looking up the rest from reference TRBV28 and TRBJ2-4 gives the full variable domain: DVKVTQSSRYLVKRTGEKVFLECVQDMDHENMFWYRQDPGLGLRLIYFSYDVKMKEKGDIPEGYSVSREKKERFSLILESASTNQTSMYLCASSLRGTGLIGDIQYFGAGTRLSVL.

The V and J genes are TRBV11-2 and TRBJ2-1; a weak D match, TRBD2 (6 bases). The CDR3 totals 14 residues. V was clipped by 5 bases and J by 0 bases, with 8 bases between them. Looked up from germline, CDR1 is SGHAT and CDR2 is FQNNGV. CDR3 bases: TGTGCCAGCAGCCAGACTAGCTCCTACAATGAGCAGTTCTTC. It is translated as CASSQTSSYNEQFF. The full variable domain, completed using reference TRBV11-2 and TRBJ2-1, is EAGVAQSPRYKIIEKRQSVAFWCNPISGHATLYWYQQILGQGPKLLIQFQNNGVVDDSQLPKDRFSAERLKGVDSTLKIQPAKLEDSAVYLCASSQTSSYNEQFFGPGTRLTVL.

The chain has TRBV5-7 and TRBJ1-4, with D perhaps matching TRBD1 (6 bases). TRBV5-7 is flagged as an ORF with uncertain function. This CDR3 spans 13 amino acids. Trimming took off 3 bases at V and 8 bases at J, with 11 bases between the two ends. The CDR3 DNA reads TGTGCCAGCAGCTCACCGGGACAAGAAAAACTGTTTTTT. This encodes CASSSPGQEKLFF.

The DNA of the CDR3 is TGCGCCAGCAGCTCGACAGGGGGCGGGAATGAAAAACTGTTTTTT. Encoded protein: CASSSTGGGNEKLFF. The V gene is TRBV5-1, the J gene TRBJ1-4; TRBD1 agrees at 10 bases. From germline, CDR1 is SGHRS and CDR2 YFSETQ. The CDR3 has 15 residues. V dropped 3 bases and J dropped 5; count of bases not matched to a gene: 4.

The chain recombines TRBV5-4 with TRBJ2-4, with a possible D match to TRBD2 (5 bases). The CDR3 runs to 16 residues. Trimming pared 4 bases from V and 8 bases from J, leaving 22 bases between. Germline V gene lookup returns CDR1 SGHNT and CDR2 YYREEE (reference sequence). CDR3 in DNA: TGTGCCAGCAGCCCAGGAGGTGATCGGGGTAGGGACATTCAGTACTTC. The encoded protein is CASSPGGDRGRDIQYF.

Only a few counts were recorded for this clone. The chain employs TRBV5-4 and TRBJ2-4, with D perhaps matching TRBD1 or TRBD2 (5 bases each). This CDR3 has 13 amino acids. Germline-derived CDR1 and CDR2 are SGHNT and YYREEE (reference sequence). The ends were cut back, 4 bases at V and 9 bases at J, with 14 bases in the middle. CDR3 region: CASSLPGRLIQYF. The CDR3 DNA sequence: TGTGCCAGCAGCCTGCCGGGACGTCTCATTCAGTACTTC.

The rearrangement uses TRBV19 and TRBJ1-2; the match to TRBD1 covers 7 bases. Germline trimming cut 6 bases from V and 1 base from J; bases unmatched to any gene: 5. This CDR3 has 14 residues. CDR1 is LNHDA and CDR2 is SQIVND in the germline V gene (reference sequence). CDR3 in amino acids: CASRHRGDNYGYTF. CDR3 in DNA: TGTGCCAGTAGGCACAGGGGAGATAACTATGGCTACACCTTC.